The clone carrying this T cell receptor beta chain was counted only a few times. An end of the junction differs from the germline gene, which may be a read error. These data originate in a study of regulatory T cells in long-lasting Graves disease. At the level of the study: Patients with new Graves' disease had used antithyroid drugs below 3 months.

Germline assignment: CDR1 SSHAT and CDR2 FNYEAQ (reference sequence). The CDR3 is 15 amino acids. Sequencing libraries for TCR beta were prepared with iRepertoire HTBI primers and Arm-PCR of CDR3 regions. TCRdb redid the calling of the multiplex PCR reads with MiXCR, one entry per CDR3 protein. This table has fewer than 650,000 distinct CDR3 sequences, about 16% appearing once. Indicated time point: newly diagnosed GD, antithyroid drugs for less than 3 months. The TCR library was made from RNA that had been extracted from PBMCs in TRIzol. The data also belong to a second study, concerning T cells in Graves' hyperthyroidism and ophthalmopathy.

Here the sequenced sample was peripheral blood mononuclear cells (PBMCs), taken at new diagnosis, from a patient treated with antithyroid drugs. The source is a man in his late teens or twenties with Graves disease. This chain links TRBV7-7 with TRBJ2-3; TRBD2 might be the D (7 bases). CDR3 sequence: CASSLAGGRTDTQYF. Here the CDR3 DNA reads TGTGCTAGCAGCTTAGCCGGGGGGCGCACAGATACGCAGTATTTT.